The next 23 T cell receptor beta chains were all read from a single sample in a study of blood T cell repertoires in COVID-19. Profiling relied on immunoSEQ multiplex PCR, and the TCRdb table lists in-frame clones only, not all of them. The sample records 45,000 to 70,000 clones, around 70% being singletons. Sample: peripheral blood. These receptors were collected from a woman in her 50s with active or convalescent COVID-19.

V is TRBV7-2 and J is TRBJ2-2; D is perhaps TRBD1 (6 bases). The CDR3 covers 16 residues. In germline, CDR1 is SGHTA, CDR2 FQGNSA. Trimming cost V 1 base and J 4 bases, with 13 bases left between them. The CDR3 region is CASSLGGQGSTGELFF. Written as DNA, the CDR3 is TGTGCCAGCAGCTTAGGAGGGCAGGGGTCCACCGGGGAGCTGTTTTTT.

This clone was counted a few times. The CDR3 DNA reads TGCGCCAGCAGCCCCCGGGAACAGGGGTTCTACGAGCAGTACTTC. This codes for CASSPREQGFYEQYF. V is TRBV4-1 and J is TRBJ2-7; 7 bases map to TRBD1. Germline loops: CDR1 MGHRA, CDR2 YSYEKL. This CDR3 comprises 15 residues. V was clipped by 4 bases and J by 3 bases; unmatched bases: 9.

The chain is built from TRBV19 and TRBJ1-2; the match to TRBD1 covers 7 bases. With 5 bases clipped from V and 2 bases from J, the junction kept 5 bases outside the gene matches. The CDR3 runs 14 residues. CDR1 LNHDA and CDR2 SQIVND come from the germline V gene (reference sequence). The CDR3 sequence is CASSVSQGNYGYTF. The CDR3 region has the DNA TGTGCCAGTAGTGTCTCACAGGGGAACTATGGCTACACCTTC.

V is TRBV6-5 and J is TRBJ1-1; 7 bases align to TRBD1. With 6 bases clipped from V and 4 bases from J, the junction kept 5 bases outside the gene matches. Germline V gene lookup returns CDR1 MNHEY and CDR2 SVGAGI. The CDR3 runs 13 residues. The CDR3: CASSLDRITEAFF. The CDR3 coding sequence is TGTGCCAGCAGCTTGGACAGGATCACTGAAGCTTTCTTT.

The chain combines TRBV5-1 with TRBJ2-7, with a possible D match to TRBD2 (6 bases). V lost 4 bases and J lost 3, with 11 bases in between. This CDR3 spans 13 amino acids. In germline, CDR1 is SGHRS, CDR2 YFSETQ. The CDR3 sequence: CASSDPGDYEQYF. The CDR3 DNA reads TGCGCCAGCAGCGACCCGGGGGACTACGAGCAGTACTTC.

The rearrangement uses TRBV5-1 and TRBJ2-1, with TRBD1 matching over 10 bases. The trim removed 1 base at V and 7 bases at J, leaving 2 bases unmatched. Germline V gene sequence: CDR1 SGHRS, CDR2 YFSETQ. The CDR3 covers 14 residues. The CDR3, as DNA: TGCGCCAGCAGCTTGCGACAGGGGGCGAATGAGCAGTTCTTC. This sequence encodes CASSLRQGANEQFF.

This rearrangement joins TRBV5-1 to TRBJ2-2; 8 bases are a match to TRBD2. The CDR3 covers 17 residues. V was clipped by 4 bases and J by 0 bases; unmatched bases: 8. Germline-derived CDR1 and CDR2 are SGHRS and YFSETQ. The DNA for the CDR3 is TGCGCCAGCAGCACTCATAGCGGGAAGACGAACACCGGGGAGCTGTTTTTT. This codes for CASSTHSGKTNTGELFF.

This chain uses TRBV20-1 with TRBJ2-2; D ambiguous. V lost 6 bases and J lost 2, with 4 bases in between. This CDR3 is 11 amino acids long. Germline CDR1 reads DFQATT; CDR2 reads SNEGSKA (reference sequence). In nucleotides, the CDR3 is TGCAGTGCAACTAACACCGGGGAGCTGTTTTTT. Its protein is CSATNTGELFF.

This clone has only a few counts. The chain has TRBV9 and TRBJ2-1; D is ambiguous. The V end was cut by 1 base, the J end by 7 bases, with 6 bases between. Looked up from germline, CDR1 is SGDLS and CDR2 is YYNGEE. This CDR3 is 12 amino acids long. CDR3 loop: CASSVMRNEQFF. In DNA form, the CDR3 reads TGTGCCAGCAGCGTAATGAGGAATGAGCAGTTCTTC.

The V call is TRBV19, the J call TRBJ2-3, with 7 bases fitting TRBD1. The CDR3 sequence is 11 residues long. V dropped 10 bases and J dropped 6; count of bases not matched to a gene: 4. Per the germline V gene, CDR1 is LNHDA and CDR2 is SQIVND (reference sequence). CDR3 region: CATGQADTQYF. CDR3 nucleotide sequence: TGTGCCACCGGACAGGCGGATACGCAGTATTTT.

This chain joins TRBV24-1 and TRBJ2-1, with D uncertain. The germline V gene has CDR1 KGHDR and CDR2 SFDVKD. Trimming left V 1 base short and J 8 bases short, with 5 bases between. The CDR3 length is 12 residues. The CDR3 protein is CATSDFEYEQFF. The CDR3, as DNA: TGTGCCACCAGTGATTTCGAGTATGAGCAGTTCTTC.

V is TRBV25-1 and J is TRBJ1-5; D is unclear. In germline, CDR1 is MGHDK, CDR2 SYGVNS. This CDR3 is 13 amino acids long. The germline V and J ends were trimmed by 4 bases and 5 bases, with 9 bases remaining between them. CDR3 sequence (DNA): TGTGCCAGCAGTGTAGGAGGTGATCAGCCCCAGCATTTT. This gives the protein CASSVGGDQPQHF.

CDR3 nucleotide sequence: TGTGCCAGCAGTGATGATTTTCCCATGAGCTCTGGGGCCAACGTCCTGACTTTC. Protein sequence: CASSDDFPMSSGANVLTF. This chain uses TRBV2 with TRBJ2-6; D is undetermined. The germline CDR1 and CDR2 sequences are SNHLY and FYNNEI. Trimming stripped 3 bases from V and 0 bases from J, with 15 bases between. This CDR3 comprises 18 residues.

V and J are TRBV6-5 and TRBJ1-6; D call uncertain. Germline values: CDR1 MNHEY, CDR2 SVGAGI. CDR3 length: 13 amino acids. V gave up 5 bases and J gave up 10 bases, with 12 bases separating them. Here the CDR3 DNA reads TGTGCCAGCAGTCTAGCTAAAAGATCACCCCTCCACTTT. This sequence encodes CASSLAKRSPLHF.

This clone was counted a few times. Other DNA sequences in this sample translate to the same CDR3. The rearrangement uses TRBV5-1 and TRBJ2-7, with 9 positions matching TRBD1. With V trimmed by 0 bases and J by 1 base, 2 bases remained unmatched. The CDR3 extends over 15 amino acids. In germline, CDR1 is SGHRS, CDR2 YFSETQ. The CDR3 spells CASSLGGQGSYEQYF. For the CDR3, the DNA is TGCGCCAGCAGCTTGGGGGGACAGGGATCCTACGAGCAGTACTTC.

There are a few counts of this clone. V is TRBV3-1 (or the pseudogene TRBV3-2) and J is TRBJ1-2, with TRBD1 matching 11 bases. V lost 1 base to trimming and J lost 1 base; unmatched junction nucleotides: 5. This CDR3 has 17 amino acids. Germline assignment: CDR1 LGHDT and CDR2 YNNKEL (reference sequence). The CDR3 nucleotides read TGTGCCAGCAGCCAAGGGACAGGGGGCAGGAATAACTATGGCTACACCTTC. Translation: CASSQGTGGRNNYGYTF.

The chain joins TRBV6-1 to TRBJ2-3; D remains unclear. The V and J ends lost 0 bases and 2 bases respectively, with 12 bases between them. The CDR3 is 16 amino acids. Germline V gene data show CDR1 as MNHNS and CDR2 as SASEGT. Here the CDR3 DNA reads TGTGCCAGCAGTGAAGCTCGACACCGAGCCACAGATACGCAGTATTTT. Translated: CASSEARHRATDTQYF.

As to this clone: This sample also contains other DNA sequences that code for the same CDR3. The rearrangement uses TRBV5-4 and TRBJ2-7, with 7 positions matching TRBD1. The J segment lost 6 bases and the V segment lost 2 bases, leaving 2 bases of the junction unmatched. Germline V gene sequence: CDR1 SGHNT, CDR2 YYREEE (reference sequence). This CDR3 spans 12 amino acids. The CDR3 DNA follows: TGTGCCAGCAGCTTACAGGGGAGCGAGCAGTACTTC. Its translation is CASSLQGSEQYF.

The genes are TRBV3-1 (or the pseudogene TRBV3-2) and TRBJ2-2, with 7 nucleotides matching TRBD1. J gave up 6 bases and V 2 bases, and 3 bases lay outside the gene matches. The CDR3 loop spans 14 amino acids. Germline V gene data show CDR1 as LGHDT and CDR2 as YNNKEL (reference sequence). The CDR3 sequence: CASSQFTGAGELFF. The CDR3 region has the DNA TGTGCCAGCAGCCAATTTACAGGGGCCGGGGAGCTGTTTTTT.

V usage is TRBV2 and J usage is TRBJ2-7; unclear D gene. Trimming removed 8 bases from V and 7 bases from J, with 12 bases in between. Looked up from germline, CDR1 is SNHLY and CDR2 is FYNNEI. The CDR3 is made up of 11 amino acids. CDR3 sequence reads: CASGVRREQYF. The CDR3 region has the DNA TGTGCCAGCGGCGTGAGGAGAGAGCAGTACTTC.

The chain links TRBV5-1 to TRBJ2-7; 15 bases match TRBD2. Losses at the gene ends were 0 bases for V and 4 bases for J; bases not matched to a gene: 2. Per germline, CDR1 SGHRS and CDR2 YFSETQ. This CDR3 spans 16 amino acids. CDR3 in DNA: TGCGCCAGCAGCTTGGGGACTAGCGGGAGGGGGTACGAGCAGTACTTC. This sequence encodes CASSLGTSGRGYEQYF.

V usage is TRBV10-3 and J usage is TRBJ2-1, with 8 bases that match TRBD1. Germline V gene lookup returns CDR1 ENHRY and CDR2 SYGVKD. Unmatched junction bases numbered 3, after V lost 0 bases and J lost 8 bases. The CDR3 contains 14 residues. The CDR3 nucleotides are TGTGCCATCAGTGAGTCCATGGACAGGGATGAGCAGTTCTTC. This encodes CAISESMDRDEQFF.

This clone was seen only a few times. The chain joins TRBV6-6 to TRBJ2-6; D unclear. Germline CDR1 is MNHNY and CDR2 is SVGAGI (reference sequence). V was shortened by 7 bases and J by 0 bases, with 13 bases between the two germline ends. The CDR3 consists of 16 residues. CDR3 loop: CASTYSHGSGANVLTF. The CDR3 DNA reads TGTGCCAGCACCTACTCGCACGGCTCTGGGGCCAACGTCCTGACTTTC.